These 16 T cell receptor beta chains share one sample of origin, sequenced in a study of tissue T cells after allogeneic stem cell transplantation. Libraries were prepared by immunoSEQ multiplex PCR; TCRdb keeps only in-frame clonotypes and omits some of them. This table holds 8,000 to 10,000 clones, approximately 40% found once. Sample time point: mouse harvest day 14 after allogeneic transplant. Mouse grafts combined 10^7 T-cell-depleted bone marrow cells with 10^6 splenic CD5+ T cells. The sample consisted of skin. These receptors all come from a female BALB/c mouse given C57BL/6 T cells with graft-versus-host disease after an allogeneic hematopoietic cell transplant.

Regarding this clone: The gene names here belong to mouse. Sequencing ends 1 residue short of the CDR3 end; the germline J gene provides the rest. The rearrangement links TRBV12-1 to TRBJ2-4; no firm D call. V gave up 4 bases and J gave up 0 bases, with 10 bases separating them. Germline CDR1 and CDR2: SGHSN and HYEKVE. This CDR3 comprises 14 residues. The DNA read from the CDR3 is TGTGCCAGCTCACATATGGGTAGTCAAAACACCTTGTAC. This codes for CASSHMGSQNTLY. The entire CDR3 is CASSHMGSQNTLYF.

About this clone itself: Genes and germline are mouse. CDR3 amino acids: CASSPQGNSDYTF. The DNA read from the CDR3 is TGTGCCAGCTCCCCACAGGGGAACTCCGACTACACC. The chain is built from TRBV12-1 and TRBJ1-2; 7 bases line up with TRBD1. The read terminates 1 residue ahead of where the CDR3 ends, so the germline J gene completes it. The length of the CDR3 is 13 residues. Looked up from germline, CDR1 is SGHSN and CDR2 is HYEKVE. Trimming took 4 bases from V and 2 from J; bases not matched to a gene: 3.

Comment on this clone: Germline and genes: mouse. Coverage ceases 1 residue before the CDR3 finishes, and the germline J gene fills in the end. The chain joins TRBV23 to TRBJ2-4. The CDR3 extends over 14 amino acids. Germline V gene sequence: CDR1 KGHTA, CDR2 FQNQQP. CDR3 DNA, as far as it was read: TGCTCCAGCAGTCCCGGGGAGGGACAAAACACCTTGTAC. Translating it yields CSSSPGEGQNTLY. The complete CDR3 reads CSSSPGEGQNTLYF.

Concerning this clone: Gene names denote mouse genes. The read stops 1 residue short of the end of the CDR3; the missing end is completed from the germline J gene. The gene calls are TRBV26 and TRBJ2-5; 8 bases are shared with TRBD2. Germline V gene lookup returns CDR1 KGHPV and CDR2 FQNQEV (reference sequence). The trim removed 5 bases at V and 2 bases at J, leaving 3 bases unmatched. CDR3 length equals 14 residues. The DNA read from the CDR3 is TGTGCCAGCAGTTCCTGGGGGGTCCAAGACACCCAGTAC. This encodes CASSSWGVQDTQY. In full, the CDR3 is CASSSWGVQDTQYF.

In the case of this clone: Gene names and germline match the mouse. This CDR3 reads CASRPGLGVYEQYF. CDR3 DNA (partial): TGTGCCAGCAGACCGGGACTGGGGGTTTATGAACAGTAC. V and J are TRBV23 and TRBJ2-7; no check of the table's D call, TRBD2, against the DNA was made. The read ends 1 residue shy of where the CDR3 ends; the end is completed using the germline J gene. CDR3 size: 14 residues. Germline CDR1 KGHTA, CDR2 FQNQQP.

This clone appeared a few times. Gene names denote mouse genes. Read data end 1 residue before the CDR3 end; the end is taken from the germline J gene. The rearrangement uses TRBV13-1 and TRBJ1-1; the D gene is possibly TRBD1 (5 bases). V lost 2 bases and J lost 0, with 5 bases in between. CDR1 NSHNY and CDR2 SYGAGN come from the germline V gene. The length of the CDR3 is 13 residues. The CDR3 is CASSEGANTEVFF. The CDR3 DNA, read in part, is TGTGCCAGCAGTGAGGGGGCAAACACAGAAGTCTTC.

In its sample, this clone was seen a few times. These gene names are mouse names. Read data end 1 residue before the CDR3 end; the end is taken from the germline J gene. This rearrangement joins TRBV3 to TRBJ2-1; 7 nucleotides match TRBD2. V lost 1 base and J lost 1; bases outside the gene matches: 1. This CDR3 has 15 amino acids. Per germline, CDR1 SNHLY and CDR2 FYNGKV (reference sequence). Partial CDR3 DNA: TGTGCCAGCAGCTTAGGCTGGGGGAACTATGCTGAGCAGTTC. It yields the protein CASSLGWGNYAEQF. The full CDR3 protein is CASSLGWGNYAEQFF.

This clone turned up a few times. Germline and genes here are mouse. The read gets to within 1 residue of the CDR3 end, and the germline J gene fills in the rest. This sequence joins TRBV26 and TRBJ2-1, with 10 positions matching TRBD1. The CDR3 is 14 residues long. Germline CDR1 and CDR2: KGHPV and FQNQEV (reference sequence). V was pared by 4 bases and J by 4 bases, with 1 base of the junction left unmatched. Incomplete CDR3 DNA: TGTGCCAGCAGTCGACAGGGGGCTTATGCTGAGCAGTTC. Translation gives CASSRQGAYAEQF. In full, the CDR3 reads CASSRQGAYAEQFF. Together with reference TRBV26 and TRBJ2-1, the CDR3 gives the full variable domain: NSKVIQTPRYLVKGQGQKAKMRCIPEKGHPVVFWYQQNKNNEFKFLINFQNQEVLQQIDMTEKRFSAECPSNSPCSLEIQSSEAGDSALYLCASSRQGAYAEQFFGPGTRLTVL.

Regarding this clone: Each gene name is a mouse one. The sequenced fragment ends 1 residue before the CDR3 boundary, so the rest is inferred from the germline J gene. This sequence joins TRBV20 and TRBJ2-5, with 11 positions matching TRBD2. CDR1 is GFQATS and CDR2 is STVNSAI in the germline V gene. V gave up 1 base and J gave up 6 bases; unmatched junction bases: 9. CDR3 size: 16 residues. The CDR3 region is CGARAATGGGADTQYF. CDR3 DNA, as far as it was read: TGTGGTGCTAGGGCGGCGACTGGGGGGGGCGCCGACACCCAGTAC.

Of note for this clone: Each gene name is a mouse one. The read is 1 residue too short to cover the CDR3 end, so that end is filled in from the germline J gene. The chain has TRBV4 and TRBJ1-5; tentatively, D is TRBD1 (6 bases). V was shortened by 4 bases and J by 3 bases, with 10 bases between the two germline ends. CDR1 is LGHDT and CDR2 is YNNKQL in the germline V gene (reference sequence). The CDR3 covers 14 residues. The CDR3 spells CASSFDRTNQAPLF. The DNA read from the CDR3 is TGTGCCAGCAGCTTTGACAGGACCAACCAGGCTCCGCTT.

To note about this clone: Mouse names are used for the genes. The sequenced fragment ends 1 residue before the CDR3 boundary, so the rest is inferred from the germline J gene. The V and J genes are TRBV3 and TRBJ2-2; D remains unclear. CDR1 is SNHLY and CDR2 is FYNGKV in the germline V gene (reference sequence). The V gene lost 5 bases and the J gene lost 6 bases, with 4 bases spanning the gap. The CDR3 is made up of 11 amino acids. CDR3 bases read: TGTGCCAGCAGCGCCGCCGGGCAGCTCTAC. Translation: CASSAAGQLY. The whole CDR3 sequence is CASSAAGQLYF.

Worth noting for this clone: Gene names denote mouse genes. Coverage ceases 1 residue before the CDR3 finishes, and the germline J gene fills in the end. The chain has TRBV19 and TRBJ1-1; 10 bases agree with TRBD1. Unmatched junction bases numbered 3, after V lost 3 bases and J lost 1 base. From germline, CDR1 is FNHDT and CDR2 SITEND (reference sequence). This CDR3 spans 15 amino acids. CDR3 region: CASSTGTGVNTEVFF. The CDR3 bases that were read are TGTGCCAGCAGTACCGGGACAGGGGTAAACACAGAAGTCTTC.

This clone was seen a handful of times. Mouse gene names apply. The CDR3 is CASSRDRRDTQYF. The sequenced part of the CDR3 DNA is TGTGCCAGCAGTCGGGACAGGAGGGACACCCAGTAC. V gene TRBV26 combines with J gene TRBJ2-5; 8 nucleotides align to TRBD1. The read is 1 residue too short to cover the CDR3 end, so that end is filled in from the germline J gene. V shed 4 bases, J shed 6 bases, and the junction held 3 bases outside the gene matches. CDR1 and CDR2 from the germline V gene are KGHPV and FQNQEV (reference sequence). This CDR3 is 13 amino acids long.

Of note for this clone: The gene names given are mouse names. The CDR3 end lies 1 residue beyond the end of the read and is filled in from the germline J gene. This chain links TRBV13-2 with TRBJ2-2, with TRBD2 matching over 14 bases. CDR1 is NNHNN, CDR2 SYGAGS, per germline (reference sequence). V was pared by 2 bases and J by 3 bases, with 6 bases of the junction left unmatched. The CDR3 sequence is 18 residues long. The CDR3 sequence is CASGDRDWGGADTGQLYF. Incomplete CDR3 DNA: TGTGCCAGCGGTGACCGGGACTGGGGGGGCGCCGACACCGGGCAGCTCTAC.

Concerning this clone: Gene names are mouse gene names. The read falls 1 residue short of the CDR3 end, and the missing part is taken from the germline J gene. This chain connects TRBV26 to TRBJ2-1; no definite D call. Trimming took off 2 bases at V and 1 base at J, with 6 bases between the two ends. The CDR3 length is 14 residues. Germline values: CDR1 KGHPV, CDR2 FQNQEV (reference sequence). The sequenced CDR3 bases are TGTGCCAGCAGTCTGGAACAAAACTATGCTGAGCAGTTC. Translating gives CASSLEQNYAEQF. In full, the CDR3 reads CASSLEQNYAEQFF. The whole variable domain, filled in from reference TRBV26 and TRBJ2-1, reads NSKVIQTPRYLVKGQGQKAKMRCIPEKGHPVVFWYQQNKNNEFKFLINFQNQEVLQQIDMTEKRFSAECPSNSPCSLEIQSSEAGDSALYLCASSLEQNYAEQFFGPGTRLTVL.

A word on this clone: One base away lies a much larger clone, so this may be a sequencing read error. Gene names and germline refer to mouse. Coverage ceases 1 residue before the CDR3 finishes, and the germline J gene fills in the end. The chain employs TRBV24 and TRBJ2-7; D is perhaps TRBD1 (6 bases). The CDR3 is 13 amino acids. V lost 6 bases, J lost 0 bases, and 9 bases lay in between. Per the germline V gene, CDR1 is KGHTA and CDR2 is FRNEEI. Partial CDR3 DNA: TGTGCCAGCAGGCGGGACATCTCCTATGAACAGTAC. This codes for CASRRDISYEQY. From start to end, the CDR3 is CASRRDISYEQYF.